A single sample gave rise to the 5 T cell receptor beta chains below, sequenced in a study of T cells in Graves' hyperthyroidism and ophthalmopathy (dated by TCRdb to about 2019). Library generation was performed with multiplex PCR. TCRdb names Illumina HiSeq 2000 as the instrument used. The TCR beta CDR3 regions were amplified from the RNA transcripts. For the first round of RT-PCR on the TCR CDR3, the HTBI primer set was used together with the Qiagen OneStep RT-PCR kit. Using fastp at Q25 and MiXCR, TCRdb reprocessed the public reads and kept productive beta chains. Every entry covers one CDR3 protein and lists the most common genes and DNA from its rows. The sample profile shows under 500,000 distinct CDR3 sequences; over 12% of them were found once. Around 27% of the sample comes from the top ten. Sequencing was done on a sample of blood. The receptors originated from a man between 45 and 60 years old with Graves' ophthalmopathy.

The V and J genes are TRBV25-1 and TRBJ1-5; D is perhaps TRBD1 (5 bases). The CDR3 runs to 15 residues. Germline-derived CDR1 and CDR2 are MGHDK and SYGVNS. Deletions cut 4 bases from V and 0 bases from J, with 10 bases between. The CDR3 nucleotides read TGTGCCAGCAGTGCAGGGACGGCTAGCAATCAGCCCCAGCATTTT. Translated: CASSAGTASNQPQHF.

This clonotype was counted only a few times. The V and J genes are TRBV20-1 and TRBJ1-6; no definite D call. Germline-derived CDR1 and CDR2 are DFQATT and SNEGSKA (reference sequence). The CDR3 is 15 amino acids. Trimming took off 5 bases at V and 0 bases at J, with 11 bases between the two ends. The CDR3 sequence: CSALTESSYNSPLHF. The CDR3 DNA reads as TGCAGTGCTCTGACGGAGAGCTCCTATAATTCACCCCTCCACTTT.

The chain uses TRBV5-1 and TRBJ2-7, with D perhaps matching TRBD1 (6 bases). The CDR3 covers 15 residues. Between the trimmed V and J ends, which lost 4 bases and 3 bases, there was a span of 17 bases. The germline CDR1 and CDR2 sequences are SGHRS and YFSETQ. This CDR3 is CASSVQGNRDYEQYF. The CDR3 DNA sequence: TGCGCCAGCAGCGTACAGGGTAACCGGGACTACGAGCAGTACTTC.

The chain joins TRBV7-3 to TRBJ2-1, with 9 bases fitting TRBD2. The V segment lost 6 bases and the J segment 7 bases; nucleotides outside the gene matches: 4. The CDR3 length is 13 residues. CDR1 SGHTA and CDR2 FQGTGA come from the germline V gene. The CDR3 DNA follows: TGTGCCAGCAGTCGGCGGGGGGGAAATGAGCAGTTCTTC. Translation gives CASSRRGGNEQFF.

This clonotype was seen ten or more times. The chain is built from TRBV5-1 and TRBJ2-7, with D perhaps TRBD2 (5 bases). CDR1 and CDR2 (germline): SGHRS, YFSETQ. The CDR3 is made up of 15 amino acids. The V and J ends lost 2 bases and 3 bases respectively, with 15 bases between them. CDR3 sequence reads: CASSFGEGVGYEQYF. As DNA, the CDR3 is TGCGCCAGCAGCTTTGGCGAGGGAGTCGGCTACGAGCAGTACTTC.